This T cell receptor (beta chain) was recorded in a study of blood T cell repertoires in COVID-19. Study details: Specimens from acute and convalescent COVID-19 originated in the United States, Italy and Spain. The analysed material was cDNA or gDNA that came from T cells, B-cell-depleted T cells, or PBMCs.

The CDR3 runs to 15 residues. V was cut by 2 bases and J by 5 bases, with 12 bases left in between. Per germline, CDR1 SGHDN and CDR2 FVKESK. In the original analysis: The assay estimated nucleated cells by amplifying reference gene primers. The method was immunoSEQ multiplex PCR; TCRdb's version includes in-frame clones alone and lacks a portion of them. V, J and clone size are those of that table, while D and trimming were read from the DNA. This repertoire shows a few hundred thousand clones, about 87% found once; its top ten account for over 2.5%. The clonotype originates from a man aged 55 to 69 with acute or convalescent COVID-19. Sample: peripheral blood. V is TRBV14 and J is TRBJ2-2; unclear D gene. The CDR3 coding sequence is TGTGCCAGCAGCCAAAGACTCACCGGGACCGGGGAGCTGTTTTTT. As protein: CASSQRLTGTGELFF.